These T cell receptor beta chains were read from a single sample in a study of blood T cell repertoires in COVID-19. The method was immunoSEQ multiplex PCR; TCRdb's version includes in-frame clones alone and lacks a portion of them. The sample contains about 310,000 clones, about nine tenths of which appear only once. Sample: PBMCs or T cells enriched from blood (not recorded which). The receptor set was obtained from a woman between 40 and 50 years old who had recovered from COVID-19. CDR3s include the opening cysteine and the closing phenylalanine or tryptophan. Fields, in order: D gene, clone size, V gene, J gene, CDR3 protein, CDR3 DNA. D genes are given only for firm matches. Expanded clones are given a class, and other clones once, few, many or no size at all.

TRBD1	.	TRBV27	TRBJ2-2	CASWDRRNTGELFF	TGTGCCAGCTGGGACAGGAGGAACACCGGGGAGCTGTTTTTT
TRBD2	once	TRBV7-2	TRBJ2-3	CASSPTRGGDTQYF	TGTGCCAGCAGCCCCACCCGGGGGGGAGATACGCAGTATTTT
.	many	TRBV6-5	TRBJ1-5	CASSIGSYQPQHF	TGTGCCAGCAGTATAGGGAGTTATCAGCCCCAGCATTTT
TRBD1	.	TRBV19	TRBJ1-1	CASSLQGVGNTEAFF	TGTGCCAGTAGTCTCCAGGGGGTGGGAAACACTGAAGCTTTCTTT
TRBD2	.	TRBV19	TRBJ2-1	CASSTSRGGLVNEQFF	TGTGCCAGTAGTACCAGCCGGGGGGGCCTTGTGAATGAGCAGTTCTTC
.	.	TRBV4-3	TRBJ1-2	CASSQDPFNRAYGYTF	TGCGCCAGCAGCCAAGATCCATTCAACAGGGCCTATGGCTACACCTTC
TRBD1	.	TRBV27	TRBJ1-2	CASSLSGGAGGYTF	TGTGCCAGCAGTTTATCAGGGGGCGCCGGTGGCTACACCTTC
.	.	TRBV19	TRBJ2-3	CASSIFPGASTDTQYF	TGTGCCAGTAGTATATTCCCAGGGGCTAGCACAGATACGCAGTATTTT
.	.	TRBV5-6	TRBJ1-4	CASSLKRTGGGEKLFF	TGTGCCAGCAGCTTGAAGAGGACGGGGGGCGGTGAAAAACTGTTTTTT
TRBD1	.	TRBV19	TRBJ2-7	CASSSTGGPMQEQYF	TGTGCCAGTAGTTCAACAGGGGGCCCCATGCAGGAGCAGTACTTC
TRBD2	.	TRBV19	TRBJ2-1	CASSIRAGGYNEQFF	TGTGCCAGTAGTATCCGGGCGGGGGGTTACAATGAGCAGTTCTTC
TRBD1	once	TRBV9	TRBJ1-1	CASSVFTGGLTEAFF	TGTGCCAGCAGCGTTTTCACAGGGGGTCTCACTGAAGCTTTCTTT
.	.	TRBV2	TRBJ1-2	CASSQTVTNYGYTF	TGTGCCAGCAGTCAGACAGTCACTAACTATGGCTACACCTTC
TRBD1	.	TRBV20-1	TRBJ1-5	CSASPDRGHQPQHF	TGCAGTGCTAGTCCCGACAGGGGGCATCAGCCCCAGCATTTT
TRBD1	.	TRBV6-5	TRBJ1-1	CASSYQPGQLNTEAFF	TGTGCCAGCAGTTACCAGCCGGGACAGTTGAACACTGAAGCTTTCTTT
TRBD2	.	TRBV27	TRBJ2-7	CASSLSLGLAGGEQYF	TGTGCCAGCAGTTTATCGCTGGGACTAGCGGGGGGCGAGCAGTACTTC
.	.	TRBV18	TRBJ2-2	CASSPGPDNTGELFF	TGTGCCAGCTCACCAGGGCCAGACAACACCGGGGAGCTGTTTTTT
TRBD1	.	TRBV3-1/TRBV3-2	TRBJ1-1	CASSQGGTANTEAFF	TGTGCCAGCAGCCAAGGTGGGACAGCGAACACTGAAGCTTTCTTT
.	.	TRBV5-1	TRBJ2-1	CASSPPGYEQFF	TGCGCCAGCAGTCCTCCCGGGTATGAGCAGTTCTTC
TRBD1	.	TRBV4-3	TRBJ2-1	CASSLTGGVYEQFF	TGCGCCAGCAGCCTTACAGGGGGCGTTTATGAGCAGTTCTTC
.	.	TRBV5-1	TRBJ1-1	CASSLAPGDGEAFF	TGCGCCAGCAGCTTGGCTCCCGGGGATGGTGAAGCTTTCTTT
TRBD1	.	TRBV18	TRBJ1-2	CASSVDRDSGYTF	TGTGCCAGCTCAGTGGACAGGGATTCTGGCTACACCTTC
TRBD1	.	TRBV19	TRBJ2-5	CASSGDRAGGETQYF	TGTGCCAGTAGTGGGGACAGGGCGGGCGGAGAGACCCAGTACTTC
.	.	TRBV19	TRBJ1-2	CASSPGPWSGYTF	TGTGCCAGTAGCCCAGGGCCCTGGAGTGGCTACACCTTC
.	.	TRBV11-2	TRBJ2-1	CASSLGTTYNEQFF	TGTGCCAGCAGCTTGGGGACAACCTACAATGAGCAGTTCTTC
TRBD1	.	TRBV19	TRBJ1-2	CAPSPGQGAGCGYTF	TGTGCCCCATCCCCCGGACAGGGGGCCGGTTGTGGCTACACCTTC
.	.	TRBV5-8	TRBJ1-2	CASSPRQRGNYGYTF	TGTGCCAGCAGCCCCCGACAGCGAGGCAACTATGGCTACACCTTC
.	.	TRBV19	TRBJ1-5	CASTLGQGQPQHF	TGTGCCAGCACTCTGGGGCAGGGACAGCCCCAGCATTTT
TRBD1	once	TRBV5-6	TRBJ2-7	CASSWTPGQGAYEQYF	TGTGCCAGCAGCTGGACCCCGGGACAGGGGGCTTACGAGCAGTACTTC
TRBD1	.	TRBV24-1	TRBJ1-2	CATSDSSGQGVYGYTF	TGTGCCACCAGTGATTCCTCGGGACAGGGAGTCTATGGCTACACCTTC
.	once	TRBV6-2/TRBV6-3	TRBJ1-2	CASSPQGTAVYGYTF	TGTGCCAGCAGTCCCCAGGGGACCGCCGTCTATGGCTACACCTTC
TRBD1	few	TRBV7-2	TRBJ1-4	CASSSLGQGGEKLFF	TGTGCCAGCAGCTCCCTCGGACAGGGTGGAGAAAAACTGTTTTTT
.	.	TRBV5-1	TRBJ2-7	CASSLSWGGGEQYF	TGCGCCAGCAGCTTGAGTTGGGGAGGGGGAGAGCAGTACTTC
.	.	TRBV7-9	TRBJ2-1	CASKGGAGSYNEQFF	TGTGCCAGCAAAGGGGGCGCGGGGTCCTACAATGAGCAGTTCTTC
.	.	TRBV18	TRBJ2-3	CASSPSRTDTQYF	TGTGCCAGCTCCCCGAGTCGCACAGATACGCAGTATTTT
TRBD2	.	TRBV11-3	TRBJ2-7	CASSFLLAGDRSYEQYF	TGTGCCAGCAGCTTCTTACTAGCGGGAGACAGGTCCTACGAGCAGTACTTC
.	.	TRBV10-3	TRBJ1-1	CAIGEYTEAFF	TGTGCCATTGGGGAGTACACTGAAGCTTTCTTT
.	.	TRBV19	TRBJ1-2	CASSRTLLGEIKYGYTF	TGTGCCAGTAGTCGGACCCTTCTCGGGGAGATAAAGTATGGCTACACCTTC
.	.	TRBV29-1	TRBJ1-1	CSVATGNTEAFF	TGCAGCGTAGCTACAGGGAACACTGAAGCTTTCTTT
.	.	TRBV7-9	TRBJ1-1	CASSYSDTPNTEAFF	TGTGCCAGCAGCTACTCGGACACCCCGAACACTGAAGCTTTCTTT
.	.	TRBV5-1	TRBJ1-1	CASSLVAASEAFF	TGCGCCAGCAGCTTGGTGGCGGCAAGTGAAGCTTTCTTT
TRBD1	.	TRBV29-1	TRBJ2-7	CSAKLTGVGEQYF	TGCAGCGCTAAATTAACAGGGGTTGGCGAGCAGTACTTC
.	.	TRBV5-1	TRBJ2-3	CASSLLGLPPTDTQYF	TGCGCCAGCAGCCTCCTGGGCCTGCCCCCCACAGATACGCAGTATTTT
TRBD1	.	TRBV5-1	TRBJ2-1	CASSLEGQGSYNEQFF	TGCGCCAGCAGCTTGGAAGGACAGGGTTCTTACAATGAGCAGTTCTTC
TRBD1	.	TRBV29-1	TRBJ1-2	CSVAHRGTYYGYTF	TGCAGCGTTGCTCACAGGGGGACCTACTATGGCTACACCTTC
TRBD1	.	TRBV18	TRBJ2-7	CASSPRTGVYEQYF	TGTGCCAGCTCACCTCGGACAGGGGTCTACGAGCAGTACTTC
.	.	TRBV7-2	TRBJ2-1	CASSLVRQGPYNEQFF	TGTGCCAGCAGCTTAGTGCGCCAGGGGCCCTACAATGAGCAGTTCTTC
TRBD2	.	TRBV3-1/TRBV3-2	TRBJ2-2	CASRQLAANTGELFF	TGTGCCAGCAGACAACTAGCGGCGAACACCGGGGAGCTGTTTTTT
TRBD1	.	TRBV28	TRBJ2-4	CASSLTGAVKNIQYF	TGTGCCAGCAGCCTAACAGGGGCGGTCAAAAACATTCAGTACTTC